This T cell receptor (beta chain) was observed in a study of CD8+CD57+ T cells in acquired aplastic anemia. Patients chosen for sequencing had shown CD8+CD57+ cell expansion by flow cytometry. The use of genomic DNA as template underpinned the TCR beta VDJ and CDR3 profiling. TCRdb recomputed calls from the reads with MiXCR, one row per CDR3 protein. The sample has around 200,000 distinct CDR3 sequences, about half seen once. The germline gives CDR1 SEHNR, CDR2 FQNEAQ (reference sequence). V was cut by 0 bases and J by 4 bases, with 12 bases left in between. This CDR3 has 15 amino acids. The material sequenced was sorted CD4+, CD8+, or CD8+CD57+ T cells (not recorded which) from PBMCs. The chain has TRBV7-9 and TRBJ2-5; possible D gene TRBD2, 7 bases. The TCR comes from a human donor with aplastic anemia. In DNA, the CDR3 is TGTGCCAGCAGCTTAGCGCAGGGGAGGGGAGAGACCCAGTACTTC. Translating gives CASSLAQGRGETQYF.